Sequencing of this T cell receptor beta chain was carried out in a study of T cells in Graves' hyperthyroidism and ophthalmopathy. This clonotype was recorded many times. RNA transcripts yielded amplified TCR beta CDR3 regions. The HTBI primer set served for first-round RT-PCR of the TCR CDR3. In TCRdb, the multiplex PCR reads were re-called with MiXCR into one record per CDR3 protein. The repertoire includes approximately 710,000 distinct CDR3 sequences, roughly 17% of them detected once, and around 15% sits in the top ten. The clonotype originates from a man aged 50-60 years with Graves' hyperthyroidism. The sequencing sample was made of blood.

CDR3 nucleotides: TGTGCCTGGGCCTTTACCGGGGAGCTGTTTTTT. Its protein is CAWAFTGELFF. The chain carries TRBV30 and TRBJ2-2; no reliable D call. Trimming stripped 5 bases from V and 5 bases from J, with 6 bases between. The germline V gene encodes CDR1 GTSNPN and CDR2 SVGIG (reference sequence). This CDR3 comprises 11 residues.